The clone carrying this T cell receptor beta chain was counted once. CDR3 length equals 14 residues. V was clipped by 5 bases and J by 0 bases; unmatched bases: 3. Germline V gene sequence: CDR1 DFQATT, CDR2 SNEGSKA (reference sequence). The data were taken from a study of CD8 T cells in Susac syndrome. Looking at the study overall: Patients with Susac syndrome were, at the time of blood collection, therapy-naive, maintained on corticosteroids, or maintained on intravenous immunoglobulin alone.

Reverse transcription of roughly 0.45 to 1 ug RNA was carried out with random hexamers. An immunoSEQ multiplex PCR amplified TCR beta CDR3 over 54 Vbeta and 13 Jbeta. Using its own MiXCR run on the immunoSEQ multiplex PCR reads, TCRdb lists one record per CDR3 protein. The repertoire holds approximately 260,000 distinct CDR3 sequences, with 90% to 96% as singletons. This sequence originates from a human donor with Susac syndrome. V gene TRBV20-1 combines with J gene TRBJ1-5, with TRBD1 identical over 8 bases. The specimen was CD4+ T cells from PBMCs. CDR3 protein: CSAYRGDSNQPQHF. CDR3 nucleotides: TGCAGTGCTTACAGGGGGGATAGCAATCAGCCCCAGCATTTT.